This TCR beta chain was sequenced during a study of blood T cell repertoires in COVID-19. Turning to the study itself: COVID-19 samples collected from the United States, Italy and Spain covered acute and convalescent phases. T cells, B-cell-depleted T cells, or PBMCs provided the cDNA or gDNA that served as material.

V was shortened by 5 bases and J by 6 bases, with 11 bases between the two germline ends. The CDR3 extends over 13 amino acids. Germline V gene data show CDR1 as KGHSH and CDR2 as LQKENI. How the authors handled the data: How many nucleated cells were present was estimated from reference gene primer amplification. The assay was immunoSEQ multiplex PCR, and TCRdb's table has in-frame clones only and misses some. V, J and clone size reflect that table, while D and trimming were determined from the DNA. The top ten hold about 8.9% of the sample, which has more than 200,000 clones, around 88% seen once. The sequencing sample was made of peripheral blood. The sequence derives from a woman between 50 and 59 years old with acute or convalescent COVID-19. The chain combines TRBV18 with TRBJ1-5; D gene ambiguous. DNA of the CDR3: TGTGCCAGCTCAAAAGGGAGTGGTCAGCCCCAGCATTTT. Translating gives CASSKGSGQPQHF.